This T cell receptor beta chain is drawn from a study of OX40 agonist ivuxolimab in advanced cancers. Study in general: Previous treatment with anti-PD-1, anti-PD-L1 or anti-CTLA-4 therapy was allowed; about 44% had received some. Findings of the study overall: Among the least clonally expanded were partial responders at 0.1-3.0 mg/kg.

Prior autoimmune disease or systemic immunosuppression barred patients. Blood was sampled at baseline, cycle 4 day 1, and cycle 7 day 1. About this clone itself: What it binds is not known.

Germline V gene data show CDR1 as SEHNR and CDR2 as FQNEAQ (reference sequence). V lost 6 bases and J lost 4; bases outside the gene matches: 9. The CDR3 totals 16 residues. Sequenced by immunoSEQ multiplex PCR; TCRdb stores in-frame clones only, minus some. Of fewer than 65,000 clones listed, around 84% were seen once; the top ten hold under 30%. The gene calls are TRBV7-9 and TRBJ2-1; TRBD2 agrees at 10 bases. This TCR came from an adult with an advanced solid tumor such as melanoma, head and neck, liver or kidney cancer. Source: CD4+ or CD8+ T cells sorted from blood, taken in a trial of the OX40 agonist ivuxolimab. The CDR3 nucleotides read TGTGCCAGCAGTTTATCTAGCGGGAGAGGATACAATGAGCAGTTCTTC. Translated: CASSLSSGRGYNEQFF.